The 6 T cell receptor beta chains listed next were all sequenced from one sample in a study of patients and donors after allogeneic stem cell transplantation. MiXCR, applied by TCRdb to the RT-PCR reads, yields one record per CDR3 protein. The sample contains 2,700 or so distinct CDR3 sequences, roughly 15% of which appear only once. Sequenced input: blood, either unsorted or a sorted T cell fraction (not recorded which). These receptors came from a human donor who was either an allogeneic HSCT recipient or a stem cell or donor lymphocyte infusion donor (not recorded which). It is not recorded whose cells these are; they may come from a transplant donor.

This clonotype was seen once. CDR3 nucleotides: TGTGCCAGCAGTTTCCGAACCCCCGGCTCGACCCAGTACTTC. Protein sequence: CASSFRTPGSTQYF. The rearrangement joins TRBV12-3 or TRBV12-4 to TRBJ2-5; D is ambiguous. The V end lost 3 bases, the J end lost 7 bases, and 15 bases lay between the germline ends. The CDR3 is 14 amino acids.

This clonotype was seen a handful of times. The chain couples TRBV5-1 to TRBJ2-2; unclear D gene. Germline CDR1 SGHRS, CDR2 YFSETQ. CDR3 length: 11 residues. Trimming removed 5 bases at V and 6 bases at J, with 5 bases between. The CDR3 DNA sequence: TGCGCCAGCAGGGATTCCGGGGAGCTGTTTTTT. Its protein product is CASRDSGELFF. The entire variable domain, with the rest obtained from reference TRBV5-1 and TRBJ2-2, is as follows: KAGVTQTPRYLIKTRGQQVTLSCSPISGHRSVSWYQQTPGQGLQFLFEYFSETQRNKGNFPGRFSGRQFSNSRSEMNVSTLELGDSALYLCASRDSGELFFGEGSRLTVL.

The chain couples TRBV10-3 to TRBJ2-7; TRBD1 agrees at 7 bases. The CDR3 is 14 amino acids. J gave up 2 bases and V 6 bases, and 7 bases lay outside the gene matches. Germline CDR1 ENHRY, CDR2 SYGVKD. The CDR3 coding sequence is TGTGCCATCAGGATAAACAGGGGAACCTACGAGCAGTACTTC. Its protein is CAIRINRGTYEQYF.

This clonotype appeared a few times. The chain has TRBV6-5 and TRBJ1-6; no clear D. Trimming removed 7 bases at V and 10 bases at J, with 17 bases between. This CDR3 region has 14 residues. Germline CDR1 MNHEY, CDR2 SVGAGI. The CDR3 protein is CASKGERRNSPLHF. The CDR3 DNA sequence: TGTGCCAGCAAGGGCGAAAGAAGGAACTCACCCCTCCACTTT.

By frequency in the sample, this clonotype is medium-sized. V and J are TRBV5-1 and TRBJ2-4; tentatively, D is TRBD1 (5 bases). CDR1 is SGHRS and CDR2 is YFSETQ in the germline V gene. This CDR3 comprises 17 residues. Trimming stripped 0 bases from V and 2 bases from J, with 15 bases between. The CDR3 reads CASSLDRLGDSKNIQYF. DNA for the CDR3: TGCGCCAGCAGCTTGGATCGCCTAGGGGATTCCAAAAACATTCAGTACTTC. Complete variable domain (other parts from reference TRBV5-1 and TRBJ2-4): KAGVTQTPRYLIKTRGQQVTLSCSPISGHRSVSWYQQTPGQGLQFLFEYFSETQRNKGNFPGRFSGRQFSNSRSEMNVSTLELGDSALYLCASSLDRLGDSKNIQYFGAGTRLSVL.

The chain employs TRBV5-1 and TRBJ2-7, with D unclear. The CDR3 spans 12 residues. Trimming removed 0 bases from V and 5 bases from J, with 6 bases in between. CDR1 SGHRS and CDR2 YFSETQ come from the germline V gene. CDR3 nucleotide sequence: TGCGCCAGCAGCTTGGTCTTCCACGAGCAGTACTTC. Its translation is CASSLVFHEQYF.